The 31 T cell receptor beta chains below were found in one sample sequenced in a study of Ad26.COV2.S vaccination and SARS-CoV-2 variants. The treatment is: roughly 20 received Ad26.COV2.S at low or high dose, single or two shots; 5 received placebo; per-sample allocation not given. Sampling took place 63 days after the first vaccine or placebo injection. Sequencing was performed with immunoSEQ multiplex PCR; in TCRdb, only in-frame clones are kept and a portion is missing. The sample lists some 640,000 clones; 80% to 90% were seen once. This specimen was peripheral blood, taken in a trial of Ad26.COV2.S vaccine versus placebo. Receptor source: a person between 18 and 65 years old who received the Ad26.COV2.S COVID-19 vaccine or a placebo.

The chain's CDR3 is CASSVDGYNSPLHF. The CDR3 nucleotides read TGTGCCAGCAGCGTAGACGGCTATAATTCACCCCTCCACTTT. This chain links TRBV9 with TRBJ1-6; D is uncertain. V was trimmed by 0 bases and J by 3 bases, leaving 4 bases between them. This CDR3 spans 14 amino acids. Germline loops: CDR1 SGDLS, CDR2 YYNGEE.

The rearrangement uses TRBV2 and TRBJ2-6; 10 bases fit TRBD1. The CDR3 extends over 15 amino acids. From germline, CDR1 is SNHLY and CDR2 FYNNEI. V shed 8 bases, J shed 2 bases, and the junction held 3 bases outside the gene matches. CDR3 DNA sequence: TGTGCCAGCCGGACAGGGGGTGCTGGGGCCAACGTCCTGACTTTC. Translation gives CASRTGGAGANVLTF.

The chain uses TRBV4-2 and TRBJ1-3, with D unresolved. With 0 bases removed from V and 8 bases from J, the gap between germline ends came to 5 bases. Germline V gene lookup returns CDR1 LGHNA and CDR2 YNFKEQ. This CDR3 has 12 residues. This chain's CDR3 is CASSQERHTIYF. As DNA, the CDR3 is TGTGCCAGCAGCCAAGAAAGACACACCATATATTTT.

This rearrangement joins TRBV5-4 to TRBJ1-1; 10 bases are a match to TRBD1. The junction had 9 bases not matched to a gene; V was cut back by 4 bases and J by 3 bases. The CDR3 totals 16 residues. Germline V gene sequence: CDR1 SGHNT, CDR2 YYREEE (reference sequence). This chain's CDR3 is CASSTRDRGRDTEAFF. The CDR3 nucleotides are TGTGCCAGCAGCACTAGGGACAGGGGCCGGGACACTGAAGCTTTCTTT.

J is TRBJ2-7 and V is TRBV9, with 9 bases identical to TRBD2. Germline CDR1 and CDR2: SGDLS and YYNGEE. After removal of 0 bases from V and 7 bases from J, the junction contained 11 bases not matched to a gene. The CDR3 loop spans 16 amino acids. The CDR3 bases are TGTGCCAGCAGCGTAGGGGTAGCGGGAGAGTTGAGGGAGCAGTACTTC. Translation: CASSVGVAGELREQYF.

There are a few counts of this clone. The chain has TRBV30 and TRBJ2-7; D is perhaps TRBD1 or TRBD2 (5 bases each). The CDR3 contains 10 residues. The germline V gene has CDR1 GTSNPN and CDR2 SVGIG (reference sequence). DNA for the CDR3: TGTGCTTACGGGGCACGAGGGCAGTACTTC. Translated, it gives CAYGARGQYF.

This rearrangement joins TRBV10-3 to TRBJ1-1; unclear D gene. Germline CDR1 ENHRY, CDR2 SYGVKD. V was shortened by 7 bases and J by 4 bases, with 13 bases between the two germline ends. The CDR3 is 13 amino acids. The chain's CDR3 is CAITSGESTEAFF. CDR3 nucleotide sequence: TGTGCCATCACCTCGGGAGAGAGCACTGAAGCTTTCTTT.

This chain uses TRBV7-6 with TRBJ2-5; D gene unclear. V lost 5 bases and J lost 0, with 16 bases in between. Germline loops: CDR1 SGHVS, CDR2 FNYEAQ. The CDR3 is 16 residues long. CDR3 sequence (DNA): TGTGCCAGCAGCCCGAAACGGGCGCGAGACCAAGAGACCCAGTACTTC. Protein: CASSPKRARDQETQYF. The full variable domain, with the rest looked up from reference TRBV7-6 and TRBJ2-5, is GAGVSQSPRYKVTKRGQDVALRCDPISGHVSLYWYRQALGQGPEFLTYFNYEAQQDKSGLPNDRFSAERPEGSISTLTIQRTEQRDSAMYRCASSPKRARDQETQYFGPGTRLLVL.

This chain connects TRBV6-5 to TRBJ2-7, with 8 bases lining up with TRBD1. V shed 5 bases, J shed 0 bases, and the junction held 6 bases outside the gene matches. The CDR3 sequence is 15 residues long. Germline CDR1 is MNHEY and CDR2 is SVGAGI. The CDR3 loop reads CASSRPGQASYEQYF. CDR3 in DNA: TGTGCCAGCAGTAGACCGGGACAGGCCTCCTACGAGCAGTACTTC.

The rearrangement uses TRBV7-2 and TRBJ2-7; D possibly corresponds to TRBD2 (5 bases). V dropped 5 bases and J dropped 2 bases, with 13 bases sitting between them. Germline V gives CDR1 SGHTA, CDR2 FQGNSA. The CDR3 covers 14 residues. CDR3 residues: CASSPKRSTYEQYF. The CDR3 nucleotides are TGTGCCAGCAGCCCCAAGCGGTCGACCTACGAGCAGTACTTC.

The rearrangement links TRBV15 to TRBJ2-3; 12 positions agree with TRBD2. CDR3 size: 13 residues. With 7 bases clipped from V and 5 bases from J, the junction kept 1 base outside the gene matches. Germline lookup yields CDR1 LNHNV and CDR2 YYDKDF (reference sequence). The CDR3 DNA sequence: TGTGCCACCAAACTAGCGGGGGGAGATACGCAGTATTTT. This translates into CATKLAGGDTQYF.

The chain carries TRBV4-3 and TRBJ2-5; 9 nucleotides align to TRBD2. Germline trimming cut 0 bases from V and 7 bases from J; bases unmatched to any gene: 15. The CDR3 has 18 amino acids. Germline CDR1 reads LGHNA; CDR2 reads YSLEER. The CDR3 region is CASSQDLASGDLVWTQYF. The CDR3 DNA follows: TGCGCCAGCAGCCAAGATCTGGCTAGCGGGGACCTGGTATGGACCCAGTACTTC.

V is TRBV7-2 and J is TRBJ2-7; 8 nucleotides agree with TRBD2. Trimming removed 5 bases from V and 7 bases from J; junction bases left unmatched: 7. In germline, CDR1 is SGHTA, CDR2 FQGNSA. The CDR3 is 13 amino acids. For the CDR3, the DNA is TGTGCCAGCAGCCGATGGACTAGCTCGGAGCAGTACTTC. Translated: CASSRWTSSEQYF.

CDR3 loop: CATSRDAPRGRHEQYF. CDR3 nucleotides: TGTGCCACCAGCAGAGACGCGCCTCGGGGGCGACACGAGCAGTACTTC. The genes are TRBV15 and TRBJ2-7; either TRBD1 or TRBD2 may supply D (6 bases each). Germline CDR1 is LNHNV and CDR2 is YYDKDF (reference sequence). There are 16 residues in the CDR3. V lost 0 bases to trimming and J lost 5 bases, with 17 bases between them.

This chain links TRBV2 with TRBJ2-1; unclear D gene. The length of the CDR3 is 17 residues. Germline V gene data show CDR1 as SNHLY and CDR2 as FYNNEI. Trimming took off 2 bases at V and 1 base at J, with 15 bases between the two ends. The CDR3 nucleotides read TGTGCCAGCAGTGAAAGCCTGGCGTCCAGGTCCTACAATGAGCAGTTCTTC. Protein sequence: CASSESLASRSYNEQFF.

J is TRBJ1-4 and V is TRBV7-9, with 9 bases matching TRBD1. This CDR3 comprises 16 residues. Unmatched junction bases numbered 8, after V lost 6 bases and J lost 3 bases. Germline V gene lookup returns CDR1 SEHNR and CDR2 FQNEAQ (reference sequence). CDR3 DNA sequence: TGTGCCAGCAGTTCAACAGGGGGCCTGCCTAATGAAAAACTGTTTTTT. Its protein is CASSSTGGLPNEKLFF.

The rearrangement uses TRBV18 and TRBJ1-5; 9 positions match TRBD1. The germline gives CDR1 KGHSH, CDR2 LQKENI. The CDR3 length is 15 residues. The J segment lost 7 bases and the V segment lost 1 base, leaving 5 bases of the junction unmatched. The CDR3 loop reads CASSPLQGAEQPQHF. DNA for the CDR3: TGTGCCAGCTCACCACTACAGGGGGCTGAGCAGCCCCAGCATTTT.

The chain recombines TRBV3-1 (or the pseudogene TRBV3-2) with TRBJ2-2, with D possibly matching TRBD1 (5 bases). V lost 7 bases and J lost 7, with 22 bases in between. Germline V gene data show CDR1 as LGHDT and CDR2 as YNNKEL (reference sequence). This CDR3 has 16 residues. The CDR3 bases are TGTGCCAGCACCCTAAGACAGAACTCCCGATTCGGGGAGCTGTTTTTT. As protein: CASTLRQNSRFGELFF.

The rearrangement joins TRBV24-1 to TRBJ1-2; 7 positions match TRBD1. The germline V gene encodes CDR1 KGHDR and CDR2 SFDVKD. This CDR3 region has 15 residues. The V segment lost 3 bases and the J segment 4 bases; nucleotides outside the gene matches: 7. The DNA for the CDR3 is TGTGCCACCAGTGATGGGACAGCTTCCCTCTATGGCTACACCTTC. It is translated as CATSDGTASLYGYTF.

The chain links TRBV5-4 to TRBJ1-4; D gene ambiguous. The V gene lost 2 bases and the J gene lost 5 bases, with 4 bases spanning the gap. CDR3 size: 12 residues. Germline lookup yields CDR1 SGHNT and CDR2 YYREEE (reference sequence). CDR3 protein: CASSFGNEKLFF. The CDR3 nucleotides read TGTGCCAGCAGCTTCGGAAATGAAAAACTGTTTTTT.

In nucleotides, the CDR3 is TGTGCCAGCAGGACAGGGGGAGGCACTGAAGCTTTCTTT. Its translation is CASRTGGGTEAFF. The chain uses TRBV5-5 and TRBJ1-1; 9 bases agree with TRBD1. The V and J ends lost 5 bases and 4 bases, in that order; junction bases with no gene match: 3. Germline assignment: CDR1 SGHKS and CDR2 YYEKEE (reference sequence). This CDR3 comprises 13 residues.

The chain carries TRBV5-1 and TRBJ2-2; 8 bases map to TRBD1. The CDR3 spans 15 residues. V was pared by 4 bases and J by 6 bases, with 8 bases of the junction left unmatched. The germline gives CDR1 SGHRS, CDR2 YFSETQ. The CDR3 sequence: CASSPQGAPAGELFF. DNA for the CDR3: TGCGCCAGCAGCCCCCAGGGGGCGCCTGCCGGGGAGCTGTTTTTT.

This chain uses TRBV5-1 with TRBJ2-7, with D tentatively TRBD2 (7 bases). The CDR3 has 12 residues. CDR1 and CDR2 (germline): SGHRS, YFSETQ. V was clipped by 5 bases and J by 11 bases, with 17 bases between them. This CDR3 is CASSLQGGKEYF. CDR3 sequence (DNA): TGCGCCAGCAGTTTACAGGGAGGGAAGGAGTACTTC.

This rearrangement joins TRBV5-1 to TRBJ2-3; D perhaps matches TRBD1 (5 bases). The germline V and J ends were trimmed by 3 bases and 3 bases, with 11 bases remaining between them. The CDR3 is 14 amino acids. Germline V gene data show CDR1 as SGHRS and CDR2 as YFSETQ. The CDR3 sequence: CASSSRQQTDTQYF. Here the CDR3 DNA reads TGCGCCAGCAGCTCTCGACAGCAAACAGATACGCAGTATTTT.

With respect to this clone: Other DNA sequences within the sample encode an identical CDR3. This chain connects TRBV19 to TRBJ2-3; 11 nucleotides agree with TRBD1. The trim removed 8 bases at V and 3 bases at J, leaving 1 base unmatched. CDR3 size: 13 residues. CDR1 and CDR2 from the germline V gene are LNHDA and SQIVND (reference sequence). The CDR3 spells CASRDRGTDTQYF. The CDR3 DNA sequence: TGTGCCAGTCGGGACAGGGGGACAGATACGCAGTATTTT.

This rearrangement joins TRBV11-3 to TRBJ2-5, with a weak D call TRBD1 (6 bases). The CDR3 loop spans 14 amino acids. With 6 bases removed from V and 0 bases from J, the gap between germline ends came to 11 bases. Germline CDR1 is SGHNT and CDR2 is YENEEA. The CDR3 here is CASSARGNQETQYF. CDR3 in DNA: TGTGCCAGCAGTGCCAGGGGAAACCAAGAGACCCAGTACTTC.

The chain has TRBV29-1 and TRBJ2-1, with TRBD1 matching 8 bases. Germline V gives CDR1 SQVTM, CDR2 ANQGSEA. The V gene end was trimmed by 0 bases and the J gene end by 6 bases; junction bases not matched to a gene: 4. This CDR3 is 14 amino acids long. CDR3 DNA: TGCAGCGTTGAAGAGGACAGGGCCGGCAATGAGCAGTTCTTC. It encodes CSVEEDRAGNEQFF.

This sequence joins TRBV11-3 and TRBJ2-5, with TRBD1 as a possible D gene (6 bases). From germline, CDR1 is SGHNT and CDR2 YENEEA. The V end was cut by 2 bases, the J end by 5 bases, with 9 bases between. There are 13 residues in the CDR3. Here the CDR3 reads CASSLTGPETQYF. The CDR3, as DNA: TGTGCCAGCAGCTTAACAGGGCCTGAGACCCAGTACTTC.

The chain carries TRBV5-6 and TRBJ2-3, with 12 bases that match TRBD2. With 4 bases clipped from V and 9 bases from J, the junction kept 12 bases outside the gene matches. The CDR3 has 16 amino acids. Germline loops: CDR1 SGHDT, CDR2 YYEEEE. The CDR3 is CASSRRTSGARGTQYF. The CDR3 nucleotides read TGTGCCAGCAGCCGACGGACTAGCGGGGCCAGGGGGACGCAGTATTTT. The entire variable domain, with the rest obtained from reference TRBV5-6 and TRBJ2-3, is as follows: DAGVTQSPTHLIKTRGQQVTLRCSPKSGHDTVSWYQQALGQGPQFIFQYYEEEERQRGNFPDRFSGHQFPNYSSELNVNALLLGDSALYLCASSRRTSGARGTQYFGPGTRLTVL.

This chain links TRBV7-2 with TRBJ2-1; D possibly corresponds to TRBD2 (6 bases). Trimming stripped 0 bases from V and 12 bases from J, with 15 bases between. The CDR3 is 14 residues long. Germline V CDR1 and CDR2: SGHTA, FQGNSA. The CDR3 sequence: CASSLAGGPLVQFF. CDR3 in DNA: TGTGCCAGCAGCTTAGCGGGGGGACCCTTGGTGCAGTTCTTC.

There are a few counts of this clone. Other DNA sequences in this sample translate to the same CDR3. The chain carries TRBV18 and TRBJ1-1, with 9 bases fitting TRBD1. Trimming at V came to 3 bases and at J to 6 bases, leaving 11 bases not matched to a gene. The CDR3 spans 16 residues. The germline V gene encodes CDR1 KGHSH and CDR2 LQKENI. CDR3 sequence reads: CASSPPGTGRGAEAFF. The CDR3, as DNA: TGTGCCAGCTCACCGCCCGGGACAGGGAGAGGCGCTGAAGCTTTCTTT.